This T cell receptor beta chain was recovered during a study of blood T cell repertoires in COVID-19. Looking at the study overall: Both acute and convalescent COVID-19 samples were obtained from the United States, Italy and Spain. Sample material is recorded as cDNA or gDNA derived from T cells, B-cell-depleted T cells, or PBMCs.

This clone occurred once. CDR1 and CDR2 (germline): MNHEY, SMNVEV (reference sequence). The V and J ends lost 6 bases and 0 bases, in that order; junction bases with no gene match: 5. CDR3 length: 16 residues. How the authors handled the data: Estimated nucleated cell counts came from reference gene primer amplification. Only in-frame clones appear in the TCRdb table, and some are missing; sequencing was by immunoSEQ multiplex PCR. From that table come the V and J calls and clone size; the DNA was used to work out D and trimming. The profile covers 190,000 or so clones, with roughly nine tenths appearing a single time and 0.75% to 0.9% taken by the ten largest.

Sequencing was done on a sample of peripheral blood. The rearrangement links TRBV27 to TRBJ2-6, with 7 positions matching TRBD1. The receptor was derived from a woman aged 65 to 85 with acute or convalescent COVID-19. CDR3 in DNA: TGTGCCAGCAGATCCGGGACAGCCTCTGGGGCCAACGTCCTGACTTTC. Protein product: CASRSGTASGANVLTF.